Sequencing of this T cell receptor (beta chain) was carried out in a study of cytomegalovirus exposure and HLA in healthy donors. Findings and caveats of the study: In all likelihood, a cluster of highly shared sequence variants was a sequencing artifact. The authors assumed roughly uniform sequencing depth across donors for presence/absence analyses. A later analysis reportedly found fewer N-insertions in an Asian-associated ancestry cluster than the approximately 660-donor mean. Later analysis found that TCR beta chains associated with HLA were more clonally expanded than other, equally common chains.

The study ran its PCR with 60 Vbeta and 13 Jbeta primers. Data came from immunoSEQ multiplex PCR; TCRdb stores just in-frame clones and leaves some out. The table has fewer than 140,000 clones, 70% to 85% seen once. Concerning this clone itself: As yet, its antigen is unknown.

Germline CDR1 is SGHTA and CDR2 is FQGNSA. V was clipped by 2 bases and J by 2 bases, with 11 bases between them. This CDR3 region has 15 residues. The clonotype was recovered from a boy between 5 and 17 years old in good health and CMV-seronegative. The sample consisted of PBMCs. The chain couples TRBV7-2 to TRBJ2-3; no firm D call. The CDR3 loop is CASSLSGRFTDTQYF. The CDR3 DNA sequence: TGTGCCAGCAGCTTATCCGGCAGGTTCACAGATACGCAGTATTTT.